The rows below give T cell receptor beta chains drawn from one sample of a study of OX40 agonist ivuxolimab in advanced cancers. Sequenced by immunoSEQ multiplex PCR; TCRdb stores in-frame clones only, minus some. The table has 53,000 or so clones, 80% to 85% seen once; the top ten hold roughly 4.2%. Sequencing used CD4+ or CD8+ T cells sorted from blood, obtained in a trial of the OX40 agonist ivuxolimab. The receptors originated from an adult with an advanced solid tumor such as melanoma, head and neck, liver or kidney cancer. CDR3s leave out the opening cysteine and the closing phenylalanine or tryptophan. Fields, in order: D gene, J gene, V gene, CDR3 protein. The D gene is left open where the match is weak.

D gene: .; J gene: TRBJ2-5; V gene: TRBV7-2; CDR3 protein: ASSIQLYQETQY
D gene: .; J gene: TRBJ2-1; V gene: TRBV7-3; CDR3 protein: ASSLGGYHNEQF
D gene: .; J gene: TRBJ2-1; V gene: TRBV7-2; CDR3 protein: ASSLIGYEQF
D gene: TRBD2; J gene: TRBJ2-7; V gene: TRBV5-1; CDR3 protein: ASSQDHLAGRTVQY
D gene: .; J gene: TRBJ2-7; V gene: TRBV7-9; CDR3 protein: ASSLVASLGSSYEQY
D gene: TRBD1; J gene: TRBJ1-5; V gene: TRBV27; CDR3 protein: ASSLWAGGPNQPQH
D gene: .; J gene: TRBJ2-3; V gene: TRBV6-6; CDR3 protein: ASSHTRDTQY
D gene: TRBD2; J gene: TRBJ2-1; V gene: TRBV7-9; CDR3 protein: ASSFGTSGRAEYNEQF
D gene: .; J gene: TRBJ2-7; V gene: TRBV5-6; CDR3 protein: ASSFRGAGYEQY
D gene: .; J gene: TRBJ2-7; V gene: TRBV27; CDR3 protein: ASSRKSDSSYEQY
D gene: .; J gene: TRBJ2-5; V gene: TRBV7-8; CDR3 protein: ASSLILGSGETQY
D gene: .; J gene: TRBJ1-1; V gene: TRBV28; CDR3 protein: ASRVFLKYTEAF
D gene: .; J gene: TRBJ1-2; V gene: TRBV6-5; CDR3 protein: ASIGQDYGYT
D gene: TRBD2; J gene: TRBJ2-1; V gene: TRBV19; CDR3 protein: ASSPLAGINEQF
D gene: TRBD1; J gene: TRBJ2-2; V gene: TRBV7-9; CDR3 protein: ASGGQGASGELF
D gene: .; J gene: TRBJ2-2; V gene: TRBV19; CDR3 protein: ASSSHIKNTGELF
D gene: TRBD1; J gene: TRBJ1-2; V gene: TRBV6-5; CDR3 protein: ASRAGTVLFYGYT
D gene: .; J gene: TRBJ1-5; V gene: TRBV19; CDR3 protein: ASSSGTSVFQPQH
D gene: TRBD1; J gene: TRBJ1-3; V gene: TRBV6-1; CDR3 protein: ASSPDRSGNTIY
D gene: TRBD1; J gene: TRBJ1-5; V gene: TRBV27; CDR3 protein: ASRETGLVVPQH
D gene: TRBD2; J gene: TRBJ2-2; V gene: TRBV5-4; CDR3 protein: ASSPSGLAVGELF
D gene: .; J gene: TRBJ1-5; V gene: TRBV28; CDR3 protein: ASSLTVTSSNQPQH
D gene: TRBD2; J gene: TRBJ2-6; V gene: TRBV13; CDR3 protein: ASGCPRLAGVSGANVLT
D gene: .; J gene: TRBJ1-2; V gene: TRBV19; CDR3 protein: ASSRPGILYGYT
D gene: TRBD2; J gene: TRBJ2-2; V gene: TRBV19; CDR3 protein: ASLAGGRNTGELF
D gene: TRBD1; J gene: TRBJ2-1; V gene: TRBV6-1; CDR3 protein: ASNDGDRYNEQF
D gene: .; J gene: TRBJ1-2; V gene: TRBV19; CDR3 protein: ASSRPDGYT
D gene: TRBD1; J gene: TRBJ2-5; V gene: TRBV7-2; CDR3 protein: ASSRDSQETQY
D gene: .; J gene: TRBJ1-1; V gene: TRBV29-1; CDR3 protein: SVEPRHRAEAF
D gene: TRBD1; J gene: TRBJ1-2; V gene: TRBV6-6; CDR3 protein: AREIDRDGYT
D gene: .; J gene: TRBJ2-4; V gene: TRBV18; CDR3 protein: ASSPRHQAKNIQY
D gene: .; J gene: TRBJ1-2; V gene: TRBV5-6; CDR3 protein: ASSLGGTNYGYT
D gene: TRBD2; J gene: TRBJ2-1; V gene: TRBV6-1; CDR3 protein: ASSLLAGAYNEQF
D gene: TRBD1; J gene: TRBJ1-5; V gene: TRBV4-1; CDR3 protein: ASSQDQSGTGYQPQH